A single sample gave rise to the 31 T cell receptor beta chains below, sequenced in a study of T cells after yellow fever vaccination. MiXCR was run by TCRdb on the 5' RACE reads, yielding one entry per CDR3 protein. The table records 350,000 to 450,000 distinct CDR3 sequences, about 6.2% of them present only once. This material consisted of PBMCs, taken 5 days after the yellow fever booster vaccination. The receptors were gathered from a young man who received the YFV17D yellow fever vaccine.

This clonotype was counted at least ten times. This sequence joins TRBV9 and TRBJ2-3; the match to TRBD2 covers 8 bases. CDR3 size: 15 residues. V dropped 4 bases and J dropped 0; count of bases not matched to a gene: 4. Per the germline V gene, CDR1 is SGDLS and CDR2 is YYNGEE. In DNA, the CDR3 is TGTGCCAGCAGCCAGACTAGCGCTAGCACAGATACGCAGTATTTT. As protein: CASSQTSASTDTQYF.

This clonotype was recorded at least ten times. The chain uses TRBV10-1 and TRBJ2-7; D might be TRBD1 or TRBD2, each matching 5 bases. The length of the CDR3 is 12 residues. Germline V gives CDR1 WNHNN, CDR2 SYGVQD (reference sequence). V was pared by 5 bases and J by 3 bases, with 8 bases between. CDR3 loop: CASSRDDYEQYF. The CDR3 DNA follows: TGCGCCAGCAGTCGGGACGACTACGAGCAGTACTTC.

This clonotype was seen many times. The V and J genes are TRBV20-1 and TRBJ2-7, with D possibly called TRBD1 or TRBD2 (6 bases each). V was shortened by 2 bases and J by 5 bases, with 10 bases between the two germline ends. This CDR3 region has 12 residues. The germline gives CDR1 DFQATT, CDR2 SNEGSKA (reference sequence). In DNA form, the CDR3 reads TGCAGTGCTAGAAGGGGGGTCGACGAGCAGTACTTC. Protein product: CSARRGVDEQYF.

This clonotype was seen repeatedly, ten times or more. The V gene is TRBV11-1, the J gene TRBJ2-3; 7 nucleotides align to TRBD2. Unmatched junction bases numbered 16, after V lost 6 bases and J lost 1 base. CDR3 length: 18 residues. CDR1 is SGHAT, CDR2 FQDESV, per germline (reference sequence). The CDR3 region is CASRPRASGRKGTDTQYF. DNA of the CDR3: TGTGCCAGCAGGCCCAGGGCTAGCGGACGAAAGGGCACAGATACGCAGTATTTT.

This clonotype was detected ten times or more. CDR3 amino acids: CASSPRAAGQETQYF. The CDR3 region has the DNA TGCGCCAGCAGCCCCCGGGCGGCAGGGCAAGAGACCCAGTACTTC. J is TRBJ2-5 and V is TRBV5-1; D is perhaps TRBD1 (5 bases). Trimming shortened V by 4 bases and J by 2 bases, and 15 bases separated the two germline ends. From germline, CDR1 is SGHRS and CDR2 YFSETQ. The CDR3 runs 15 residues.

This clonotype showed up many times. The genes are TRBV12-3 or TRBV12-4 and TRBJ2-7, with TRBD2 matching 8 bases. CDR3 length: 14 amino acids. J gave up 3 bases and V 3 bases, and 4 bases lay outside the gene matches. This CDR3 reads CASSLGLVIYEQYF. The CDR3 nucleotides are TGTGCCAGCAGTTTGGGACTAGTGATCTACGAGCAGTACTTC.

At least ten counts were recorded for this clonotype. The V call is TRBV7-6, the J call TRBJ2-7; 8 nucleotides agree with TRBD1. Germline assignment: CDR1 SGHVS and CDR2 FNYEAQ. There are 15 residues in the CDR3. V was pared by 4 bases and J by 3 bases, with 8 bases of the junction left unmatched. CDR3 nucleotides: TGTGCCAGCAGCTCGGAGGACAGGGCCGGCTACGAGCAGTACTTC. Its translation is CASSSEDRAGYEQYF.

The genes are TRBV28 and TRBJ1-1; D not resolved. Trimming took off 1 base at V and 4 bases at J, with 16 bases between the two ends. Germline values: CDR1 MDHEN, CDR2 SYDVKM. The CDR3 is 16 amino acids. The DNA for the CDR3 is TGTGCCAGCAGTTTATCGCCCGGGCGGGAAGGCACTGAAGCTTTCTTT. Amino acids: CASSLSPGREGTEAFF.

The gene calls are TRBV24-1 and TRBJ2-1; no definite D call. The end of the DNA aligns better with TRBJ2-7, so the J call may be wrong. This CDR3 contains 13 residues. Germline CDR1 is KGHDR and CDR2 is SFDVKD. The DNA of the CDR3 is TGTGCCACCAGTGATCCGTTCCGGAATGAGCAGTACTTC. Its translation: CATSDPFRNEQYF.

The chain joins TRBV20-1 to TRBJ1-5; D is uncertain. The CDR3 has 15 residues. V was trimmed by 5 bases and J by 0 bases, leaving 14 bases between them. CDR1 is DFQATT and CDR2 is SNEGSKA in the germline V gene (reference sequence). CDR3 region: CSAGWTSNSNQPQHF. The CDR3 DNA is TGCAGTGCTGGATGGACGAGCAATAGCAATCAGCCCCAGCATTTT.

The table lists this clonotype with many counts. The genes are TRBV20-1 and TRBJ2-5; unclear D gene. Trimming stripped 0 bases from V and 7 bases from J, with 12 bases between. The CDR3 consists of 13 residues. Germline V gene data show CDR1 as DFQATT and CDR2 as SNEGSKA (reference sequence). Here the CDR3 reads CSARDPDRGTQYF. CDR3 coding DNA: TGCAGTGCTAGAGATCCTGATAGAGGGACCCAGTACTTC.

There are many counts of this clonotype. This chain joins TRBV20-1 and TRBJ2-7; D might be TRBD2 (6 bases). Germline CDR1 DFQATT, CDR2 SNEGSKA (reference sequence). The V end lost 6 bases, the J end lost 7 bases, and 19 bases lay between the germline ends. The CDR3 consists of 13 residues. CDR3 nucleotide sequence: TGCAGTGCGCGAGGGGACTTGGATGGAGAGCAGTACTTC. Protein product: CSARGDLDGEQYF.

This clonotype has only a few counts. The genes are TRBV2 and TRBJ2-1, with D perhaps matching TRBD1 or TRBD2 (5 bases each). CDR1 is SNHLY and CDR2 is FYNNEI in the germline V gene. This CDR3 has 16 amino acids. V gave up 7 bases and J gave up 4 bases, with 20 bases separating them. Here the CDR3 DNA reads TGTGCCAGCACCCCCTCCGGGACCACAACATACAATGAGCAGTTCTTC. The encoded protein is CASTPSGTTTYNEQFF.

This clonotype was counted between two and nine times. This rearrangement joins TRBV2 to TRBJ2-3; D is perhaps TRBD1 or TRBD2 (5 bases each). The CDR3 contains 13 residues. V was pared by 10 bases and J by 2 bases, with 13 bases between. Germline CDR1 is SNHLY and CDR2 is FYNNEI. CDR3 nucleotide sequence: TGTGCCATCCCTGGGGGAGACACAGATACGCAGTATTTT. It is translated as CAIPGGDTDTQYF.

The genes are TRBV28 and TRBJ1-1; possible D gene TRBD1, 5 bases. CDR3 length: 15 residues. Trimming took 5 bases from V and 11 from J, leaving 24 bases between them. From germline, CDR1 is MDHEN and CDR2 SYDVKM. CDR3 sequence: CASSQTRGGLLWAFF. CDR3 nucleotide sequence: TGTGCCAGCAGTCAGACAAGGGGTGGTTTACTTTGGGCTTTCTTT.

The chain is built from TRBV7-1 and TRBJ2-2; 8 bases fit TRBD2. TRBV7-1 is noted as an ORF with a role that remains uncertain. The CDR3 totals 19 residues. Trimming cost V 5 bases and J 3 bases; bases outside gene matches: 17. CDR3 DNA: TGTGCCAGCAGCCGAGGGGTGGCTAGCGGGTTAACGTACACCGGGGAGCTGTTTTTT. It translates to CASSRGVASGLTYTGELFF.

The gene calls are TRBV9 and TRBJ2-3; possibly TRBD1 or TRBD2 for D (6 bases each). The CDR3 has 12 residues. Trimming pared 8 bases from V and 4 bases from J, leaving 11 bases between. Per the germline V gene, CDR1 is SGDLS and CDR2 is YYNGEE. The CDR3: CASNREADTQYF. The CDR3, as DNA: TGTGCCAGTAACAGGGAGGCAGATACGCAGTATTTT.

The chain links TRBV4-3 to TRBJ2-5; TRBD2 matches 8 bases. The CDR3 covers 16 residues. The V gene's germline CDR1 is LGHNA and CDR2 YSLEER. V lost 0 bases to trimming and J lost 2 bases; unmatched junction nucleotides: 5. CDR3 DNA sequence: TGCGCCAGCAGCCAAGATACTAGCGGTACACAAGAGACCCAGTACTTC. This translates into CASSQDTSGTQETQYF.

This clonotype was observed a few times. The chain recombines TRBV10-3 with TRBJ2-1; D is possibly TRBD1 (6 bases). The CDR3 loop spans 14 amino acids. The V gene's germline CDR1 is ENHRY and CDR2 SYGVKD. With 2 bases removed from V and 8 bases from J, the gap between germline ends came to 13 bases. Here the CDR3 reads CAISERGGFDEQFF. In nucleotides, the CDR3 is TGTGCCATCAGTGAGAGAGGGGGATTCGATGAGCAGTTCTTC.

V is TRBV7-9 and J is TRBJ1-2, with 9 bases fitting TRBD1. The CDR3 sequence is 14 residues long. CDR1 is SEHNR, CDR2 FQNEAQ, per germline (reference sequence). V was clipped by 5 bases and J by 4 bases; unmatched bases: 5. CDR3 bases: TGTGCCAGCAGCCAGGGACAGGGTATCTATGGCTACACCTTC. Amino acids: CASSQGQGIYGYTF.

The genes are TRBV20-1 and TRBJ2-1; 8 nucleotides agree with TRBD2. Germline assignment: CDR1 DFQATT and CDR2 SNEGSKA (reference sequence). V lost 2 bases to trimming and J lost 4 bases; unmatched junction nucleotides: 7. This CDR3 region has 15 residues. CDR3 protein: CSARLLAERYNEQFF. CDR3 in DNA: TGCAGTGCTAGATTACTAGCGGAACGGTACAATGAGCAGTTCTTC.

This clonotype was found a few times. The rearrangement joins TRBV7-2 to TRBJ2-3, with a possible D match to TRBD2 (5 bases). From germline, CDR1 is SGHTA and CDR2 FQGNSA. This CDR3 is built from 15 residues. V dropped 5 bases and J dropped 2 bases, with 14 bases sitting between them. DNA for the CDR3: TGTGCCAGCAGCCTTACTAGGGAAAACACAGATACGCAGTATTTT. Protein: CASSLTRENTDTQYF.

This clonotype was seen many times. The chain carries TRBV7-2 and TRBJ2-7; D unclear. CDR3 length: 14 residues. From germline, CDR1 is SGHTA and CDR2 FQGNSA. V was pared by 4 bases and J by 6 bases, with 16 bases between. CDR3 DNA: TGTGCCAGCAGCTCCCCCACTAACTTGCGCGAGCAGTACTTC. Translating gives CASSSPTNLREQYF.

This chain connects TRBV12-3 or TRBV12-4 to TRBJ2-1; D is unclear. The CDR3 extends over 14 amino acids. The ends were cut back, 9 bases at V and 0 bases at J, with 12 bases in the middle. As DNA, the CDR3 is TGTGCCAGTGGATCCTTATACTCCTACAATGAGCAGTTCTTC. This codes for CASGSLYSYNEQFF.

This clonotype was seen only a few times. J is TRBJ2-3 and V is TRBV24-1; D not resolved. Germline V gives CDR1 KGHDR, CDR2 SFDVKD. The CDR3 has 15 residues. Between the trimmed V and J ends, which lost 7 bases and 2 bases, there was a span of 15 bases. Written as DNA, the CDR3 is TGTGCCACCAGCCCTTCCGACCGGCCCACAGATACGCAGTATTTT. It encodes CATSPSDRPTDTQYF.

The rearrangement links TRBV7-8 to TRBJ2-3; 10 bases line up with TRBD2. Germline CDR1 is SGHVS and CDR2 is FQNEAQ. The trim removed 3 bases at V and 0 bases at J, leaving 3 bases unmatched. The CDR3 runs 16 residues. CDR3 residues: CASSFSTSGSTDTQYF. The CDR3 DNA is TGTGCCAGCAGCTTCTCGACTAGCGGGAGCACAGATACGCAGTATTTT.

This clonotype was counted ten times or more. V and J are TRBV29-1 and TRBJ2-4; D might be TRBD1 (7 bases). V was trimmed by 6 bases and J by 0 bases, leaving 15 bases between them. The CDR3 length is 15 residues. Germline CDR1 reads SQVTM; CDR2 reads ANQGSEA. The CDR3 spells CSVAPGGRAKNIQYF. The CDR3 DNA reads TGCAGCGTCGCCCCAGGGGGGCGAGCCAAAAACATTCAGTACTTC.

V usage is TRBV5-1 and J usage is TRBJ1-1; D is undetermined. V was shortened by 6 bases and J by 1 base, with 10 bases between the two germline ends. The CDR3 sequence is 13 residues long. Germline V gives CDR1 SGHRS, CDR2 YFSETQ. This chain's CDR3 is CASKVGANTEAFF. The DNA of the CDR3 is TGCGCCAGCAAAGTTGGTGCGAACACTGAAGCTTTCTTT.

This clonotype was seen at least ten times. The chain recombines TRBV10-3 with TRBJ2-7; tentatively, D is TRBD2 (6 bases). Germline assignment: CDR1 ENHRY and CDR2 SYGVKD. The V end was cut by 6 bases, the J end by 6 bases, with 21 bases between. This CDR3 comprises 15 residues. The DNA for the CDR3 is TGTGCCATCAGCACCGGGACTTCGATTGGGGGCGAGCAGTACTTC. As protein: CAISTGTSIGGEQYF.

This clonotype was observed a few times. The chain has TRBV11-2 and TRBJ2-3, with 14 bases identical to TRBD2. The CDR3 is made up of 18 amino acids. Germline values: CDR1 SGHAT, CDR2 FQNNGV. V dropped 4 bases and J dropped 4; count of bases not matched to a gene: 10. The chain's CDR3 is CASSSIPGLAGVADTQYF. The CDR3 DNA sequence: TGTGCCAGCAGCTCCATACCGGGACTAGCGGGAGTGGCAGATACGCAGTATTTT.

This clonotype came up many times. The chain employs TRBV29-1 and TRBJ2-7; the match to TRBD1 covers 9 bases. The germline CDR1 and CDR2 sequences are SQVTM and ANQGSEA. The CDR3 is 15 residues long. Trimming cost V 4 bases and J 5 bases; bases outside gene matches: 12. The CDR3 loop is CSVVSFGTGSNEQYF. CDR3 nucleotide sequence: TGCAGCGTTGTTAGTTTTGGGACAGGGAGCAACGAGCAGTACTTC.